This TCR beta chain originates from a study of response to subunit inactivated influenza vaccine (dated by TCRdb to the late 2010s). Study-level background: Deep quantitative T cell receptor repertoire profiling was used in the study to track responses to a trivalent subunit inactivated influenza vaccine.

The library was made by RT-PCR. Sequencer: Illumina HiSeq 2500. TCRdb reanalyzed the raw reads on its own, using fastp at Q25 for trimming and MiXCR for clone calling, and kept in-frame beta chains. CDR3 protein duplicates are merged, each entry listing the most common genes and DNA. The sample table shows 650,000 or so distinct CDR3 sequences, and 13% to 15% are seen once. The top ten clones comprise 7.6% of the sample. Measured from the cysteine to the phenylalanine, the CDR3 is 15 residues long. Only the CDR3 part of the read is kept: 45 bases, read in frame from the first base. Relative to germline, V is missing 2 bases and J is missing 4 bases, with 5 bases of the junction outside any gene match. CDR1 SGHNT and CDR2 YYREEE are derived from the germline V gene (reference sequence). Turning to this clonotype: Its target antigen remains unknown. The input lacks base qualities; no much larger clone sits a single base away.

Overall results and qualifications from the work: According to the authors, only a limited number of new T cells may be recruited by each seasonal influenza vaccination.

Rearrangement joined TRBV5-4 to TRBJ2-5, with 10 junctional bases fitting TRBD2. The receptor's source is a man aged 45-65 years who received an inactivated influenza vaccine. Donor details come from another sample of the same person, matched by shared clones. The sequenced sample was PBMCs from blood, obtained 14 days before vaccination. This receptor carries the CDR3 CASSFPSGRTETQYF. In nucleotide form, the sequence is TGTGCCAGCAGCTTCCCTAGCGGGAGAACAGAGACCCAGTACTTC.